The entry that follows covers one T cell receptor beta chain sequence. Its antigen is currently unknown. This record comes from a study of blood T cells in healthy people across ages. Study-wide results and limits: Measured against age, TCR beta diversity per million T cells decreased in a roughly linear manner. Diversity estimates from one million T cells were considered underestimates.

Combining a sample-barcoded 5' primer with a J-beta primer mix, a second PCR ran for about 7 to 11 cycles. Researchers report that each sample yielded at least 2.5 million CDR3-containing paired-end reads. A single record per CDR3 protein comes from TCRdb applying MiXCR to the 5' RACE reads. Here the sample spans around 500,000 distinct CDR3 sequences, under 55% being singletons. V was pared by 7 bases and J by 9 bases, with 12 bases of the junction left unmatched. The CDR3 has 14 residues. The chain recombines TRBV12-3 or TRBV12-4 with TRBJ2-1; 7 positions match TRBD1. Sequenced material: blood. The clonotype originates from an elderly man in good health. DNA for the CDR3: TGTGCCAGCACCCCGAGATCACAGGGGTTTGAGCAGTTCTTC. It is translated as CASTPRSQGFEQFF.